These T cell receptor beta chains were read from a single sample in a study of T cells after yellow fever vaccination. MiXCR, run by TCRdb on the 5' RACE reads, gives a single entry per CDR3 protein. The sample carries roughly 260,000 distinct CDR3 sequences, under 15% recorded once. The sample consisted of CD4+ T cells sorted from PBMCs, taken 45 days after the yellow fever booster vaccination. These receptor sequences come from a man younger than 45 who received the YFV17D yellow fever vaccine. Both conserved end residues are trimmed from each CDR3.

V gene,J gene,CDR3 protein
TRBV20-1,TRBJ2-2,SARAPGTTNTGELF
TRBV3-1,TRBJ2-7,ASSRTSGGYEQY
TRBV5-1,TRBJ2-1,ASRTGGYNEQF
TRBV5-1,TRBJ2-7,ASSFWGDRVDEQY
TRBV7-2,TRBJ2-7,ASSSWGTETYEQY
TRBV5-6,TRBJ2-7,ASSLLSNSYEQY
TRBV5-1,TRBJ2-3,ASSPTPGGPTDTQY
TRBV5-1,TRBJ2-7,ASSLDPFYEQY
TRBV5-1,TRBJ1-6,ASKQGVESPLH
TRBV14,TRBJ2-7,ASSQGALAVYGEQY
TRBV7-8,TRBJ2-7,ASSLASPRERVEQY
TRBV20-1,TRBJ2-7,SASETHEQY
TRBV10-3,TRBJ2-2,AISAGENTGELF
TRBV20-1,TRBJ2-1,SATSPGGLNNEQF
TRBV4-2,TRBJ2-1,ASSPEASGPGGSYNEQF
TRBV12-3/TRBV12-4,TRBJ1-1,ASSFGGHTEAF
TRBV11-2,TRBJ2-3,ASSLVAGGGTDTQY
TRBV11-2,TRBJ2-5,ASRGLGVASGRELYQETQY
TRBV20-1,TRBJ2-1,SASGLAGGNEQF
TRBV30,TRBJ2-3,AWREGTHTDTQY
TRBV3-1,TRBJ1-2,ASSLTGTGTNYGYT
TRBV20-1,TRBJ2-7,SAGGRFHEQY
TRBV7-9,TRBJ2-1,ASSLSGNEQF
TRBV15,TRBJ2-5,ATSRELKRTQY
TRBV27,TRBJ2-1,ASGRDYNEQF
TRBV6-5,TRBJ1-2,ASSYSSRGADGYT
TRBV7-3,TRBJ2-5,ASSRYPSGGETQY
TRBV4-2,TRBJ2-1,ASSQDRGSGESSYNEQF
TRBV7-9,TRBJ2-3,ASRRSASTDTQY
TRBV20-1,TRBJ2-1,SARTSGSGNEQF
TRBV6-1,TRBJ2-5,ASSGLGRAGKTQY
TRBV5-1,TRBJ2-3,ASSPGPPTDTQY
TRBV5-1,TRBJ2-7,ASSHRGTSYEQY
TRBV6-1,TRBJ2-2,ASSAVGLAGNTGELF
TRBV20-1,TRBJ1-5,SARDFGEYNQPQH
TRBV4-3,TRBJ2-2,ASSRTSNTGELF
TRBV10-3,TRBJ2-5,AISEPLLGGETQY
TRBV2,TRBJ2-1,ASSEPRGRDEQF
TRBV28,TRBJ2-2,ASSPPGQGTGELF
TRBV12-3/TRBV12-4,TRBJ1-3,ASSPDRGSGNIIY
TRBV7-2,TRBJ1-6,ASSFSLSSYNSPLH
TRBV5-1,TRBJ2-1,ASSLTGPDNEQF
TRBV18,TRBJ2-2,ASSRNRDRNTGELF
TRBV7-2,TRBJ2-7,ASSRRTGGSYEQY
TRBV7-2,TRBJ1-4,ASSGYLAGNEKLF